This T cell receptor (beta chain) comes out of a study of tissue T cells after allogeneic stem cell transplantation. Measured with immunoSEQ multiplex PCR; TCRdb has only the in-frame clones, and not every one. The data hold roughly 5,000 clones, with around half observed a single time. Study findings and constraints: Sampling depth was limited, and the cohort was small and clinically varied. Only a limited share of tissue TCRs appeared in blood or spleen.

The time point denotes: mouse harvest day 14 after allogeneic transplant. The graft held 10^6 splenic CD5+ T cells and 10^7 T-cell-depleted bone marrow cells. This mouse GVHD model was MHC-mismatched B6 to BALB/c, profiled day 7 or 14. As concerns this clone: What it binds is not known. Gene names follow the mouse nomenclature.

This receptor was obtained from a female BALB/c mouse given C57BL/6 T cells with graft-versus-host disease after an allogeneic hematopoietic cell transplant. The sequenced material came from gut tissue.

This chain's CDR3 is CASSLSGRGNTEVFF. CDR3 bases read: TGTGCCAGCAGTCTGTCAGGGAGGGGGAACACAGAAGTCTTC. The chain uses TRBV26 and TRBJ1-1; TRBD1 is a possible D gene (5 bases). The read halts 1 residue ahead of the CDR3 end, with the missing end drawn from the germline J gene. CDR1 and CDR2 (germline): KGHPV, FQNQEV (reference sequence). The CDR3 is 15 amino acids. The V and J ends lost 0 bases and 1 base respectively, with 9 bases between them.